Sequencing of this T cell receptor (beta chain) was carried out in a study of T cell clonotyping in hematopoietic cell transplantation. Study-level points and caveats: Broader posttransplant TCR repertoire diversity was predicted by graft donor and pretransplant recipient Inverse Simpson Index values.

J gave up 2 bases and V 4 bases, and 8 bases lay outside the gene matches. This CDR3 has 16 residues. Germline V gene lookup returns CDR1 SGHRS and CDR2 YFSETQ. Of note for this clone: Its antigen is not identified.

Data came from immunoSEQ multiplex PCR; TCRdb stores just in-frame clones and leaves some out. Here the sample spans roughly 30,000 clones, roughly nine tenths being singletons. The sample here was PBMCs, taken 100 days after allogeneic stem cell transplant. The chain is built from TRBV5-1 and TRBJ2-4, with 8 bases fitting TRBD2. The TCR sequence derives from a female patient aged 45-65 years who had an allogeneic stem cell transplant from a related donor, so the T cells may come from the graft donor. Some clones in this sample may be carry-over from other donors' samples. DNA for the CDR3: TGCGCCAGCAGCCCGGGGACTAGAGGGTCCAAAAACATTCAGTACTTC. Its translation is CASSPGTRGSKNIQYF. The full variable domain, in which reference TRBV5-1 and TRBJ2-4 provide the parts outside the CDR3, is KAGVTQTPRYLIKTRGQQVTLSCSPISGHRSVSWYQQTPGQGLQFLFEYFSETQRNKGNFPGRFSGRQFSNSRSEMNVSTLELGDSALYLCASSPGTRGSKNIQYFGAGTRLSVL.